The rows below give T cell receptor beta chains drawn from one sample of a study of molecular identifiers for immune sequencing clone quantification. TCRdb recomputed calls from the PCR reads with MiXCR, one row per CDR3 protein. The sample includes a few hundred thousand distinct CDR3 sequences, about 21% of them seen just once. The specimen sequenced was naive CD8+ T cells from blood, with Jurkat cell RNA spiked in. Source of these receptors: a human donor in good health. Some libraries in this study had Jurkat cell RNA spiked in. CDR3s include the opening cysteine and the closing phenylalanine or tryptophan.

TRBV20-1	TRBJ1-2	CSAREFTEVYGYTF
TRBV20-1	TRBJ2-7	CSARSQRVYEQYF
TRBV12-3/TRBV12-4	TRBJ2-7	CASSPSADRSREQYF
TRBV27	TRBJ1-2	CASSLRQTSIYGYTF
TRBV19	TRBJ1-1	CASNSPGEQNTEAFF
TRBV7-6	TRBJ2-3	CASSAQPPWDRVETSTQYF
TRBV30	TRBJ2-1	CAWSVLAGVEQLF
TRBV29-1	TRBJ2-2	CSVLETTGELFF
TRBV4-1	TRBJ2-7	CASSHSSGAPYEQYF
TRBV28	TRBJ1-2	CASSLTGQDFNYGYTF
TRBV29-1	TRBJ2-2	CSVGDWGSGELFF
TRBV6-5	TRBJ2-1	CASNHGGGRDEQFF
TRBV6-2/TRBV6-3	TRBJ1-5	CASSYLGRGVAQHF
TRBV4-3	TRBJ2-4	CASSQDRIMLAKNIQYF
TRBV6-2/TRBV6-3	TRBJ2-7	CASSTSGSPYLEQYF
TRBV29-1	TRBJ2-7	CSVTHGSGNPRYEQYF
TRBV6-5	TRBJ2-1	CASSYGTGAYGEQFF
TRBV11-2	TRBJ2-7	CASSFDVGQGGVDEQYF
TRBV10-1	TRBJ2-7	CASTDSPGPGAYEQYF
TRBV4-1	TRBJ2-2	CASSQGHFTGELFF
TRBV7-6	TRBJ2-7	CASSLGDFSYEQYF
TRBV2	TRBJ2-7	CASEEGSSYEQYF
TRBV29-1	TRBJ2-1	CSVEPGLAFNEQFF
TRBV7-2	TRBJ2-3	CARSDRVEWGTDTQYF
TRBV18	TRBJ2-7	CASSEAMSEWSYEQYF
TRBV6-6	TRBJ2-7	CVSSYSFSGTGSNEQYF
TRBV5-6	TRBJ2-6	CASSLDPVHSGANVLTF
TRBV9	TRBJ2-3	CASSGEGRGVTDTQYF
TRBV28	TRBJ2-5	CASRGEWYQEAQYF
TRBV11-2	TRBJ2-1	CATSADSSSYNEQFF
TRBV5-1	TRBJ2-7	CASSTDLGQGYEQYF
TRBV19	TRBJ1-1	CASSVMHGVNTEAFF
TRBV20-1	TRBJ2-7	CSARRGITYEQYF
TRBV19	TRBJ2-5	CASSMTSVRQETQYF
TRBV4-1	TRBJ2-3	CASSQGRGGLPDTQYF
TRBV6-2/TRBV6-3	TRBJ1-5	CASSPLDSNQPQHF
TRBV20-1	TRBJ2-1	CSPYRGPLRDNEQFF
TRBV6-5	TRBJ1-5	CASSSGLGSQPQHF
TRBV4-1	TRBJ2-7	CASSQESTYEQYF
TRBV6-5	TRBJ2-3	CASSCTRSTGDSTDTRYF
TRBV7-9	TRBJ2-3	CASSLVGGFDTQYF
TRBV20-1	TRBJ2-7	CSARDEAGLSYEQYF
TRBV5-1	TRBJ2-1	CASHGQGPNNEQFF
TRBV20-1	TRBJ2-1	CSARPLDPQGNEQFF
TRBV4-1	TRBJ2-2	CASSQDGADTGELFF
TRBV19	TRBJ2-3	CASSVSGDTQYF
TRBV5-4	TRBJ2-3	CASSDITDTQYF
TRBV6-6	TRBJ1-3	CASSFEPGQRNTIYF
TRBV27	TRBJ2-7	CASSSPAGTTYEQYF
TRBV19	TRBJ2-7	CASSIAYVPYEQYF
TRBV4-2	TRBJ2-7	CASSQDLGLAVEQYF
TRBV6-6	TRBJ2-3	CAYQREGADTQYF
TRBV6-2/TRBV6-3	TRBJ2-7	CASSYSSGQGLIASYEQYF
TRBV5-6	TRBJ2-7	CASSLTGTGMYEQYF
TRBV19	TRBJ2-3	CASSTTPVRDTQYF
TRBV4-3	TRBJ1-1	CASSQDREGEAFF
TRBV20-1	TRBJ2-7	CSASVTSGTASYEQYF